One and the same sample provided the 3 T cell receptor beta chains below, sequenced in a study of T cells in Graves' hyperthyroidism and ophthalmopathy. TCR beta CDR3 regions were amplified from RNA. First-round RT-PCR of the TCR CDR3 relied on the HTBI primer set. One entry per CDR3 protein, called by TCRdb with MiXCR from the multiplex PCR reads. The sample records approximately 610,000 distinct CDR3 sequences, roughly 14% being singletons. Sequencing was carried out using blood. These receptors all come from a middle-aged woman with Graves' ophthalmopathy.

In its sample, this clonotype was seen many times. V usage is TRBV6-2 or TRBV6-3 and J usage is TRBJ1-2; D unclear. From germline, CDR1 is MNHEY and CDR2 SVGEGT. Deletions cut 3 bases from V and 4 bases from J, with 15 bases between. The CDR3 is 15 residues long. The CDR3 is CASSYEEFGAYGYTF. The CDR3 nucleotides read TGTGCCAGCAGTTATGAGGAATTTGGAGCCTATGGCTACACCTTC.

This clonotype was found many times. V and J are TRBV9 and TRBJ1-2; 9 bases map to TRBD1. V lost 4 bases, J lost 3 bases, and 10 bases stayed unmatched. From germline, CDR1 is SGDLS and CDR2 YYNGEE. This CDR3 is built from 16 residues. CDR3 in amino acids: CASSPINRGPYYGYTF. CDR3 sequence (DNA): TGTGCCAGCAGCCCAATTAACAGGGGGCCTTACTATGGCTACACCTTC.

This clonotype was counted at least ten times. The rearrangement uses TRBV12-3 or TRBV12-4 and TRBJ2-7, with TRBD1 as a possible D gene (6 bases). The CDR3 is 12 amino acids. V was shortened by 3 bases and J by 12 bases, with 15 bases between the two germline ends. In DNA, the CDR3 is TGTGCCAGCAGTTTTCTTGGGGGCGGCCCGTACTTC. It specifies CASSFLGGGPYF.